This TCR beta chain is drawn from a study of blood T cell repertoires in COVID-19. About the research overall: Whether acute or convalescent, the COVID-19 samples came from the United States, Italy and Spain. PBMCs, B-cell-depleted T cells, or T cells provided the cDNA or gDNA that made up the material.

The data were produced by immunoSEQ multiplex PCR, yet TCRdb's version contains in-frame clones alone and is incomplete. The sample gives about 160,000 clones, 84% of which show up once; 2.2% is in the top ten. The CDR3 has 12 amino acids. Germline-derived CDR1 and CDR2 are MNHNS and SASEGT. Trimming cost V 3 bases and J 5 bases, with 4 bases left between them. This sequence originates from an older man with acute or convalescent COVID-19. The V and J genes are TRBV6-1 and TRBJ2-2, with D uncertain. The sequencing input was peripheral blood. The CDR3 loop is CASSDITGELFF. The CDR3 DNA reads as TGTGCCAGCAGTGATATAACCGGGGAGCTGTTTTTT.